A single sample is the source of the 15 T cell receptor beta chains below, sequenced in a study of T cells in Graves' hyperthyroidism and ophthalmopathy. RNA transcripts provided the source from which TCR beta CDR3 regions were amplified. HTBI primers were the set used in a first-round RT-PCR of the TCR CDR3. TCRdb recomputed calls from the multiplex PCR reads with MiXCR, one row per CDR3 protein. The data hold 360,000 or so distinct CDR3 sequences, with approximately 20% observed a single time. Source material: blood. The receptors here all came from a woman aged 18 to 35 with Graves' hyperthyroidism.

This clonotype has only a few counts. A read error may explain this, as a much larger clone is one base away. The chain employs TRBV6-5 and TRBJ2-5; 7 bases are a match to TRBD2. Germline V gives CDR1 MNHEY, CDR2 SVGAGI. The CDR3 consists of 15 residues. The CDR3 sequence is CASSYRSGAGETKYF. For the CDR3, the DNA is TGTGCCAGCAGTTACCGAAGCGGGGCTGGGGAGACCAAGTACTTC.

This clonotype was counted ten times or more. The chain is built from TRBV20-1 and TRBJ2-1, with TRBD2 as a possible D gene (5 bases). This CDR3 has 16 residues. V lost 0 bases to trimming and J lost 5 bases, with 17 bases between them. Germline V gives CDR1 DFQATT, CDR2 SNEGSKA (reference sequence). CDR3 sequence (DNA): TGCAGTGCTAGAGATACGGGCGGGCAGATAAACAATGAGCAGTTCTTC. Translating gives CSARDTGGQINNEQFF.

This clonotype was detected ten times or more. The CDR3 sequence is CASSVGQSNTGELFF. The CDR3 DNA reads as TGTGCCAGCAGTGTGGGACAGTCGAACACCGGGGAGCTGTTTTTT. This rearrangement joins TRBV2 to TRBJ2-2, with TRBD1 matching 7 bases. This CDR3 has 15 amino acids. The germline CDR1 and CDR2 sequences are SNHLY and FYNNEI. V trimming: 4 bases; J trimming: 0 bases; junction bases outside the gene matches: 2.

This clonotype was counted at least ten times. This rearrangement joins TRBV19 to TRBJ1-5; the D gene is possibly TRBD1 (6 bases). The CDR3 is 15 amino acids. Per germline, CDR1 LNHDA and CDR2 SQIVND (reference sequence). The V gene lost 3 bases and the J gene lost 7 bases, with 16 bases spanning the gap. CDR3: CASSILTRGRQPQHF. The CDR3 nucleotides are TGTGCCAGTAGTATTCTTACAAGGGGGAGACAGCCCCAGCATTTT. Full variable domain (remainder filled in from reference TRBV19 and TRBJ1-5): DGGITQSPKYLFRKEGQNVTLSCEQNLNHDAMYWYRQDPGQGLRLIYYSQIVNDFQKGDIAEGYSVSREKKESFPLTVTSAQKNPTAFYLCASSILTRGRQPQHFGDGTRLSIL.

At least ten counts were recorded for this clonotype. J is TRBJ1-5 and V is TRBV7-3; 8 bases fit TRBD1. Germline loops: CDR1 SGHTA, CDR2 FQGTGA. Trimming at V came to 8 bases and at J to 5 bases, leaving 14 bases not matched to a gene. The CDR3 totals 16 residues. The CDR3 protein is CASHPPQDRVHQPQHF. CDR3 in DNA: TGTGCCAGCCACCCCCCCCAGGACAGGGTGCATCAGCCCCAGCATTTT.

This clonotype was counted many times. The CDR3, as DNA: TGTGCCACCAGCGCTACGCTGGGACAGCTTCAAGAGACCCAGTACTTC. Encoded protein: CATSATLGQLQETQYF. The V call is TRBV24-1, the J call TRBJ2-5; 7 bases agree with TRBD1. The CDR3 loop spans 16 amino acids. CDR1 is KGHDR, CDR2 SFDVKD, per germline. J was trimmed by 2 bases and V by 7 bases; bases with no gene match: 12.

This clonotype has ten or more counts. This chain connects TRBV15 to TRBJ1-1, with 7 nucleotides matching TRBD1. The CDR3 loop spans 15 amino acids. With V trimmed by 3 bases and J by 4 bases, 8 bases remained unmatched. CDR1 LNHNV and CDR2 YYDKDF come from the germline V gene (reference sequence). The DNA of the CDR3 is TGTGCCACCAGCAGTATAGACAGGGCAGGCACTGAAGCTTTCTTT. Its translation: CATSSIDRAGTEAFF.

This clonotype came up many times. One end of the junction is discordant with germline, which a read error may explain. This rearrangement joins TRBV12-3 or TRBV12-4 to TRBJ1-2; 11 nucleotides match TRBD1. CDR3 size: 14 residues. CDR3 region: CANSWTGGDYGYTF. The CDR3 DNA reads TGTGCCAACAGTTGGACAGGGGGCGACTATGGCTACACCTTC.

This clonotype occurred once. One base away lies a much larger clone, so this may be a sequencing read error. The J gene is TRBJ2-7, the V gene TRBV5-1, with D perhaps given as TRBD1 or TRBD2 (5 bases each). This CDR3 spans 14 amino acids. The germline CDR1 and CDR2 sequences are SGHRS and YFSETQ. V was trimmed by 2 bases and J by 4 bases, leaving 13 bases between them. The CDR3: CASSFEGKIYEQYF. In DNA form, the CDR3 reads TGCGCCAGCAGCTTTGAGGGGAAGATTTACGAGCAGTACTTC.

This clonotype was picked up many times. The chain couples TRBV20-1 to TRBJ1-5; tentative D call: TRBD1 (5 bases). The CDR3 extends over 15 amino acids. Trimming took off 4 bases at V and 3 bases at J, with 16 bases between the two ends. Germline CDR1 is DFQATT and CDR2 is SNEGSKA (reference sequence). The CDR3 DNA reads as TGCAGTGCTACCAGGCAGGGCGCCTTCAATCAGCCCCAGCATTTT. This encodes CSATRQGAFNQPQHF.

The rearrangement joins TRBV12-3 or TRBV12-4 to TRBJ1-2; 7 bases match TRBD1. V shed 3 bases and J 8 bases; nucleotides not matched to a gene: 3. The length of the CDR3 is 12 residues. CDR3 sequence reads: CASSLIGGGYTF. The CDR3 DNA follows: TGTGCCAGCAGTTTGATAGGGGGCGGCTACACCTTC.

V usage is TRBV3-1 and J usage is TRBJ1-3; 7 nucleotides agree with TRBD1. V gave up 4 bases and J gave up 2 bases; unmatched junction bases: 5. There are 15 residues in the CDR3. Per the germline V gene, CDR1 is LGHDT and CDR2 is YNNKEL (reference sequence). In nucleotides, the CDR3 is TGTGCCAGCAGCCGAACACAGGGGACTGGAAACACCATATATTTT. Its protein product is CASSRTQGTGNTIYF.

In this sample, this clonotype turned up many times. V and J are TRBV30 and TRBJ1-1; possible D gene TRBD1, 5 bases. The ends were cut back, 1 base at V and 13 bases at J, with 16 bases in the middle. CDR1 GTSNPN and CDR2 SVGIG come from the germline V gene (reference sequence). The CDR3 contains 12 residues. CDR3 in amino acids: CAWSASGRLDFF. The CDR3 nucleotides are TGTGCCTGGAGTGCCTCAGGGCGTTTGGATTTCTTT.

The table lists this clonotype with many counts. J is TRBJ2-7 and V is TRBV12-3 or TRBV12-4; D might be TRBD2 (5 bases). CDR3 length: 14 residues. V was cut by 5 bases and J by 2 bases, with 13 bases left in between. DNA for the CDR3: TGTGCCAGCAGTCGCGGACTTCCTCCCTACGAGCAGTACTTC. This sequence encodes CASSRGLPPYEQYF.

The chain links TRBV11-2 to TRBJ2-5; D is ambiguous. The CDR3 is 14 residues long. CDR1 and CDR2 (germline): SGHAT, FQNNGV. The V end was cut by 6 bases, the J end by 5 bases, with 16 bases between. CDR3 sequence reads: CASSFIINVETQYF. The CDR3 nucleotides are TGTGCCAGCAGTTTTATCATTAACGTGGAGACCCAGTACTTC. Combining the CDR3 with reference TRBV11-2 and TRBJ2-5 gives the whole variable domain EAGVAQSPRYKIIEKRQSVAFWCNPISGHATLYWYQQILGQGPKLLIQFQNNGVVDDSQLPKDRFSAERLKGVDSTLKIQPAKLEDSAVYLCASSFIINVETQYFGPGTRLLVL.